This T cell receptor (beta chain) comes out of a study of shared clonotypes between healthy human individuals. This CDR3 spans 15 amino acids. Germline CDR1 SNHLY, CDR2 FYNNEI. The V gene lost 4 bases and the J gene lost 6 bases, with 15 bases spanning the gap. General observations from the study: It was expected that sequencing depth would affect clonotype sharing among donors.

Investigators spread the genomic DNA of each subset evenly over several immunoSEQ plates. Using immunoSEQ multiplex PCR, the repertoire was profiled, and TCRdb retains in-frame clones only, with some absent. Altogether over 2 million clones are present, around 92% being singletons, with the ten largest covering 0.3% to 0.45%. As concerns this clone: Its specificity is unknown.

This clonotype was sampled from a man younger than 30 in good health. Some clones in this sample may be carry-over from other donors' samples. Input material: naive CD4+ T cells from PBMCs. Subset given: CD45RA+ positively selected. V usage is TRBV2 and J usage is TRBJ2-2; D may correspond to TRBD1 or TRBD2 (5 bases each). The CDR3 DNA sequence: TGTGCCAGCAGTGGAGGGGATAGCAGTGCCGGGGAGCTGTTTTTT. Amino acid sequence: CASSGGDSSAGELFF.